This is a list of T cell receptor beta chains from one sample in a study of coeliac disease. The data were produced by immunoSEQ multiplex PCR, yet TCRdb's version contains in-frame clones alone and is incomplete. The table has around 5,300 clones, about 66% seen once. Sequenced sample: lymphocytes from the gut lamina propria. These receptors were collected from a man between 65 and 85 years old with active celiac disease. CDR3s include the opening cysteine and the closing phenylalanine or tryptophan. The D gene is left open where the match is weak.

TRBV28	.	TRBJ2-7	CASRTLAAGNEQYF
TRBV27	.	TRBJ2-7	CASSPIGMTYEQYF
TRBV7-7	.	TRBJ2-2	CASSSGTGTGELFF
TRBV4-1	.	TRBJ2-5	CASSQEVRGRETQYF
TRBV27	.	TRBJ1-6	CASTNLRETLQENSPLHF
TRBV7-9	TRBD1	TRBJ1-4	CASSGTGAREKLFF
TRBV11-2	.	TRBJ1-2	CASSPVGRGYGYTF
TRBV21-1	.	TRBJ1-2	CASSKAATDLDRPANYGYTF
TRBV6-4	TRBD1	TRBJ1-5	CASSDSQDRVYQPQHF
TRBV2	TRBD2	TRBJ2-1	CASSEGLAGDSYNEQFF
TRBV27	.	TRBJ2-7	CASSLDFSYEQYF
TRBV21-1	.	TRBJ1-5	CASMGPCRRGRQPQHF
TRBV29-1	TRBD2	TRBJ2-1	CSGGGNEQFF
TRBV7-9	.	TRBJ1-1	CASSSDTEGTEAFF
TRBV18	.	TRBJ2-6	CASSPRSSGISGANVLTF
TRBV19	.	TRBJ2-1	CASSAVYNEQFF
TRBV5-1	TRBD1	TRBJ1-1	CASSLTGDSEAFF
TRBV7-2	TRBD2	TRBJ2-3	CASSLPPGGISTDTQYF
TRBV5-1	TRBD1	TRBJ1-4	CASGTGGVGEKLFF
TRBV19	TRBD1	TRBJ1-2	CASSIPRRTGSNYGYTF
TRBV2	.	TRBJ1-5	CASSLQTQPQHF
TRBV27	.	TRBJ2-7	CASSLVQGNSYEQYF
TRBV27	TRBD1	TRBJ2-7	CASSRQGSLSYEQYF
TRBV5-5	.	TRBJ2-3	CASSDSPGWSTDTQYF
TRBV11-2	TRBD2	TRBJ2-1	CASSVTSGGGNEQFF
TRBV27	.	TRBJ2-5	CASSFSAGAQETQYF
TRBV7-2	.	TRBJ1-2	CASSQDRDYGYTF
TRBV28	TRBD1	TRBJ2-5	CASSSTGAAYQETQYF
TRBV18	.	TRBJ2-7	CASSLREGGYEQYF
TRBV5-8	TRBD2	TRBJ2-3	CASNSQVASGGANGGTQYF
TRBV6-6	TRBD1	TRBJ1-2	CASSNRGSNYGYTF
TRBV28	.	TRBJ2-4	CASSPGDTKNIQYF
TRBV7-8	.	TRBJ1-1	CASSLVEATAFF
TRBV6-1	.	TRBJ2-7	CASSDRREQYF
TRBV9	TRBD2	TRBJ2-5	CASSLGTSRQETQYF
TRBV18	.	TRBJ1-2	CASSPPEGEKGYGYTF
TRBV4-3	TRBD1	TRBJ2-3	CASSQKQGNTDTQYF
TRBV18	.	TRBJ2-7	CASSPIRGDEQYF
TRBV5-1	TRBD2	TRBJ2-5	CASSLNSGRNQETQYF
TRBV6-6	TRBD1	TRBJ1-4	CASSQGALGEKLFF
TRBV10-2	.	TRBJ2-5	CASSGTAKETQYF
TRBV29-1	TRBD2	TRBJ2-3	CSVATGGSTDTQYF
TRBV5-1	.	TRBJ2-3	CASSSGVAVTDTQYF
TRBV27	.	TRBJ2-3	CASKKGLKPTDTQYF
TRBV4-2	.	TRBJ2-4	CASSQDTPGAKNIQYF
TRBV5-6	TRBD1	TRBJ1-2	CASSQTGVVLGYTF
TRBV19	TRBD2	TRBJ2-2	CASNVGLAGFTGELFF
TRBV9	.	TRBJ2-2	CASSVAISGNTGELFF
TRBV5-1	.	TRBJ2-7	CASSLGTDYEQYF
TRBV9	.	TRBJ2-3	CASSSSSGTDTQYF
TRBV25-1	TRBD1	TRBJ2-3	CASSGQGFHTQYF
TRBV5-1	.	TRBJ2-7	CASSLSRTGEQYF
TRBV19	TRBD1	TRBJ1-4	CASTGQGNEKLFF